The source of this T cell receptor (beta chain) is a study of T-cell reconstitution after alpha-beta-depleted transplantation in children. With 6 bases removed from V and 4 bases from J, the gap between germline ends came to 27 bases. The CDR3 contains 18 residues. This clonotype was counted a few times. This sample's TCRbeta library carried unique molecular identifier barcodes. TCRdb re-called the PCR reads with MiXCR, one entry per CDR3 protein. The sample has roughly 670,000 distinct CDR3 sequences; 10% to 15% are singletons. The sequence came from a girl aged 2-10 years with congenital amegakaryocytic thrombocytopenia, due to receive a stem cell transplant. The rearrangement uses TRBV12-3 or TRBV12-4 and TRBJ1-2; no firm D call. The sample in question was PBMCs, obtained before TCRalphabeta/CD19-depleted stem cell transplant. CDR3 nucleotides: TGTGCCAGCAGCGCCTGGCCGGACGAAAGTGGCAACCTCTATGGCTACACCTTC. It translates to CASSAWPDESGNLYGYTF.